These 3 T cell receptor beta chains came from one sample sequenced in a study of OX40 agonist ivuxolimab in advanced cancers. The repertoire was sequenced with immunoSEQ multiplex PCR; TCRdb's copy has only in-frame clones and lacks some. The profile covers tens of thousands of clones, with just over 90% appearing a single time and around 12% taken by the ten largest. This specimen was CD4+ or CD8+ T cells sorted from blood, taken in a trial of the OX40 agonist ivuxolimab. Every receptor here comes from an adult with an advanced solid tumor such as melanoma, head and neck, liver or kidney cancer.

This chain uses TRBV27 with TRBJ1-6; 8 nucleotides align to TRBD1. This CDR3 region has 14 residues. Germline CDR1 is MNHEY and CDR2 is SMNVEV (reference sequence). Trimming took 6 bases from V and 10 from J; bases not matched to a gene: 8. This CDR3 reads CASRTQGGGSPLHF. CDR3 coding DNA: TGTGCCAGCAGGACACAGGGGGGGGGATCACCCCTCCACTTT.

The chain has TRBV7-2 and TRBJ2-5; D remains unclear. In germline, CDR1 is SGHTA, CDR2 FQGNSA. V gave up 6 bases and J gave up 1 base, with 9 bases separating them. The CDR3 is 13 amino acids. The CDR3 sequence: CASRLSAQETQYF. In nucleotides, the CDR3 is TGTGCCAGCAGGTTGTCAGCCCAAGAGACCCAGTACTTC.

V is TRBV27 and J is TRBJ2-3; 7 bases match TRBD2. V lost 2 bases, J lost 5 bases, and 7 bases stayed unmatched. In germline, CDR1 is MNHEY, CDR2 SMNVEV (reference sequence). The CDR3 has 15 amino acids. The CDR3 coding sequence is TGTGCCAGCAGTTTAAGCACGGGAGGACTAGATACGCAGTATTTT. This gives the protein CASSLSTGGLDTQYF.